The 24 T cell receptor beta chains below all came from one sample that was sequenced in a study of read filtering for tumor transcriptome and immune sequencing (dated by TCRdb to 2018 to 2021). TCRdb lists the instrument as Illumina HiSeq 4000. The Immunoverse kit was used to build TCR libraries from about 430 ng RNA, with molecular barcoded adaptors covering alpha/delta and beta/gamma chains. Starting from the raw public reads, TCRdb applied fastp trimming at Q25, assembled clones with MiXCR and retained in-frame beta chains. Every distinct CDR3 protein forms one entry, paired with its most common genes and DNA. For this sample the table gives some 40,000 distinct CDR3 sequences, of which 12% were detected only once. More than 30% of the sample belongs to the ten largest clones. The specimen was a population of CD138-negative cells sorted from bone marrow. The meaning of the sample's cell subset or site label: bone marrow mononuclear cells depleted of CD138+ plasma/myeloma cells by negative magnetic selection. The receptors were sampled from a donor aged 40 or over with multiple myeloma.

This clonotype was seen ten or more times. The chain joins TRBV28 to TRBJ2-1; maybe TRBD2 (6 bases). The ends were cut back, 5 bases at V and 3 bases at J, with 20 bases in the middle. Germline CDR1 and CDR2: MDHEN and SYDVKM. The length of the CDR3 is 17 residues. CDR3 residues: CASSPAKTRRDYNEQFF. The CDR3 bases are TGTGCCAGCAGTCCAGCCAAGACTAGAAGGGACTACAATGAGCAGTTCTTC.

In its sample, this clonotype was seen many times. This sequence joins TRBV9 and TRBJ2-6, with 8 bases matching TRBD1. The CDR3 runs to 16 residues. Germline V gives CDR1 SGDLS, CDR2 YYNGEE. J was trimmed by 2 bases and V by 3 bases; bases with no gene match: 4. Here the CDR3 reads CASSGSQGAGANVLTF. As DNA, the CDR3 is TGTGCCAGCAGCGGCTCACAGGGGGCTGGGGCCAACGTCCTGACTTTC.

This clonotype was detected only a few times. The conserved final phenylalanine or tryptophan is absent from the CDR3, which likely points to a read error. The chain has TRBV27 and TRBJ2-1, with a weak D call TRBD1 (6 bases). The ends were cut back, 8 bases at V and 6 bases at J, with 20 bases in the middle. The CDR3 is made up of 15 amino acids. Germline CDR1 is MNHEY and CDR2 is SMNVEV (reference sequence). The chain's CDR3 is CASGLLTGTINEQFL. The CDR3 DNA follows: TGTGCCAGCGGACTCCTAACCGGGACAATCAATGAGCAGTTCCTC.

This clonotype has at least ten counts. This chain uses TRBV11-3 with TRBJ2-1, with 8 positions matching TRBD2. CDR3 length equals 14 residues. Germline V gene data show CDR1 as SGHNT and CDR2 as YENEEA. V trimming: 3 bases; J trimming: 6 bases; junction bases outside the gene matches: 4. The DNA of the CDR3 is TGTGCCAGCAGCTTGGGGACTAGTTTCAATGAGCAGTTCTTC. Translated, it gives CASSLGTSFNEQFF. The whole variable domain, filled in from reference TRBV11-3 and TRBJ2-1, reads EAGVVQSPRYKIIEKKQPVAFWCNPISGHNTLYWYLQNLGQGPELLIRYENEEAVDDSQLPKDRFSAERLKGVDSTLKIQPAELGDSAVYLCASSLGTSFNEQFFGPGTRLTVL.

In its sample, this clonotype was seen many times. The chain carries TRBV14 and TRBJ2-5; 12 positions agree with TRBD2. Germline-derived CDR1 and CDR2 are SGHDN and FVKESK. Trimming cost V 1 base and J 1 base; bases outside gene matches: 1. The CDR3 spans 16 residues. CDR3 DNA: TGTGCCAGCAGCCAAGGACTAGCGGGGGCCCAAGAGACCCAGTACTTC. Protein: CASSQGLAGAQETQYF.

Ten or more counts support this clonotype. The chain couples TRBV9 to TRBJ2-2; D uncertain. The germline V gene encodes CDR1 SGDLS and CDR2 YYNGEE. Trimming pared 3 bases from V and 2 bases from J, leaving 8 bases between. This CDR3 comprises 14 residues. CDR3 region: CASSARHNTGELFF. The CDR3 DNA reads TGTGCCAGCAGCGCCAGACACAACACCGGGGAGCTGTTTTTT.

This clonotype was observed many times. The chain combines TRBV28 with TRBJ1-2, with 8 bases aligning to TRBD1. With V trimmed by 5 bases and J by 8 bases, 13 bases remained unmatched. Germline lookup yields CDR1 MDHEN and CDR2 SYDVKM. This CDR3 contains 15 residues. The CDR3 region has the DNA TGTGCCAGCAGTCCCTCCGGACAGGGTATGAGCGGCTACACCTTC. Translation: CASSPSGQGMSGYTF.

This clonotype was recorded at least ten times. This sequence joins TRBV3-1 and TRBJ1-2; D unresolved. Per germline, CDR1 LGHDT and CDR2 YNNKEL (reference sequence). The CDR3 has 13 residues. Trimming took 2 bases from V and 0 from J, leaving 4 bases between them. CDR3 region: CASSQRANYGYTF. For the CDR3, the DNA is TGTGCCAGCAGCCAAAGGGCTAACTATGGCTACACCTTC.

This clonotype was detected many times. The rearrangement uses TRBV6-5 and TRBJ2-5; D possibly corresponds to TRBD2 (5 bases). Deletions cut 0 bases from V and 1 base from J, with 6 bases between. This CDR3 comprises 14 residues. Germline CDR1 is MNHEY and CDR2 is SVGAGI. The CDR3 protein is CASSYSRGQETQYF. CDR3 coding DNA: TGTGCCAGCAGTTACTCCCGGGGCCAAGAGACCCAGTACTTC.

By sample fraction, this clonotype is medium-sized. The rearrangement uses TRBV10-2 and TRBJ2-1, with 8 nucleotides matching TRBD2. The germline gives CDR1 WSHSY, CDR2 SAAADI. This CDR3 spans 15 amino acids. Germline trimming cut 0 bases from V and 8 bases from J; bases unmatched to any gene: 6. The CDR3 loop is CASSESGRLAYEQFF. The CDR3 coding sequence is TGCGCCAGCAGTGAGTCGGGGCGACTAGCGTATGAGCAGTTCTTC.

Ten or more counts support this clonotype. The chain is built from TRBV6-5 and TRBJ2-5; TRBD2 matches at 12 bases. CDR3 length equals 16 residues. From germline, CDR1 is MNHEY and CDR2 SVGAGI. V trimming: 6 bases; J trimming: 5 bases; junction bases outside the gene matches: 10. The CDR3 nucleotides are TGTGCCAGCAGCTCGCCCCAGACTAGCGGGGGTGAGACCCAGTACTTC. This encodes CASSSPQTSGGETQYF.

The V and J genes are TRBV12-5 and TRBJ2-4, with TRBD2 as a possible D gene (5 bases). Trimming cost V 7 bases and J 1 base, with 14 bases left between them. The germline V gene encodes CDR1 LGHNT and CDR2 FRNRAP. This CDR3 comprises 15 residues. CDR3 residues: CASARGVLAKNIQYF. Here the CDR3 DNA reads TGTGCTAGTGCCCGGGGAGTCTTGGCCAAAAACATTCAGTACTTC.

The sample holds many counts of this clonotype. The chain combines TRBV29-1 with TRBJ2-7; 8 bases align to TRBD1. This CDR3 region has 12 residues. The V and J ends lost 7 bases and 2 bases, in that order; junction bases with no gene match: 4. Germline CDR1 SQVTM, CDR2 ANQGSEA. The chain's CDR3 is CSGGQAAYEQYF. CDR3 bases: TGCAGCGGGGGACAGGCAGCCTACGAGCAGTACTTC.

In this sample, this clonotype turned up many times. The genes are TRBV20-1 and TRBJ1-4; D may be TRBD1 (6 bases). This CDR3 spans 13 amino acids. The germline gives CDR1 DFQATT, CDR2 SNEGSKA (reference sequence). The CDR3 is CSTVPRGSEKLFF. Written as DNA, the CDR3 is TGCAGCACCGTCCCCAGGGGATCTGAAAAACTGTTTTTT.

Regarding this clonotype: A much larger clone lies one base from this, so it may be a read error. The rearrangement uses TRBV28 and TRBJ1-2; D ambiguous. The CDR3 consists of 14 residues. Germline lookup yields CDR1 MDHEN and CDR2 SYDVKM. Here the CDR3 reads CAGSLYSLPYGYTF. The CDR3 DNA reads TGTGCCGGCAGTTTATATTCTCTTCCCTATGGCTACACCTTC.

This clonotype was recorded many times. This rearrangement joins TRBV21-1 to TRBJ2-1; the D call in the table, TRBD2, was not verified against the DNA. TRBV21-1 is an annotated pseudogene. This CDR3 has 18 residues. The CDR3 sequence: CASSKRTSASQGGYEQFF. Written as DNA, the CDR3 is TGTGCCAGCAGCAAAAGGACTAGCGCGAGTCAGGGGGGCTATGAGCAGTTCTTC.

The chain has TRBV21-1 and TRBJ2-3. TRBV21-1 is deemed a pseudogene. CDR3 length equals 11 residues. The CDR3 bases are TGTGCCAGCAGGATTACAGATACGCAGTATTTT. This translates into CASRITDTQYF.

This clonotype appeared many times. The chain joins TRBV29-1 to TRBJ2-3, with D perhaps being TRBD1 or TRBD2 (7 bases each). This CDR3 contains 16 residues. With 4 bases removed from V and 0 bases from J, the gap between germline ends came to 17 bases. The germline gives CDR1 SQVTM, CDR2 ANQGSEA. The CDR3 spells CSVVEGGGPSTDTQYF. The CDR3 nucleotides read TGCAGCGTTGTCGAGGGAGGGGGCCCCAGCACAGATACGCAGTATTTT.

As for this clonotype: A junction boundary mismatches the germline segment, possibly from a read error. This chain links TRBV6-5 with TRBJ1-1; 7 bases match TRBD1. The CDR3 runs 14 residues. Germline loops: CDR1 MNHEY, CDR2 SVGAGI. The CDR3 spells CASSCFDRDTEASF. The CDR3 DNA reads TGTGCCAGCAGTTGCTTCGACAGGGACACTGAAGCTTCCTTT.

Many counts were recorded for this clonotype. The chain recombines TRBV18 with TRBJ1-1; the D is unclear. Per germline, CDR1 KGHSH and CDR2 LQKENI. Trimming cost V 2 bases and J 1 base, with 8 bases left between them. The CDR3 sequence is 14 residues long. The CDR3 reads CASSPGKENTEAFF. CDR3 DNA: TGTGCCAGCTCACCAGGAAAAGAGAACACTGAAGCTTTCTTT. Based on the CDR3 plus reference TRBV18 and TRBJ1-1, the full variable domain is NAGVMQNPRHLVRRRGQEARLRCSPMKGHSHVYWYRQLPEEGLKFMVYLQKENIIDESGMPKERFSAEFPKEGPSILRIQQVVRGDSAAYFCASSPGKENTEAFFGQGTRLTVV.

For this clonotype: Since a much larger clone is just one base distant, this may be a read error. The rearrangement joins TRBV20-1 to TRBJ1-6; 9 nucleotides line up with TRBD1. CDR1 and CDR2 from the germline V gene are DFQATT and SNEGSKA (reference sequence). The CDR3 is made up of 16 amino acids. The CDR3 region is CSAIDTGGLGNSPRHF. CDR3 nucleotides: TGCAGTGCGATAGATACAGGGGGCCTGGGGAATTCACCCCGCCACTTT.

This clonotype was counted ten times or more. The chain recombines TRBV7-9 with TRBJ2-7, with a tentative D call TRBD2 (5 bases). V gave up 0 bases and J gave up 4 bases, with 10 bases separating them. The CDR3 is 14 amino acids. CDR1 and CDR2 (germline): SEHNR, FQNEAQ (reference sequence). The CDR3 sequence is CASSLANGNYEQYF. CDR3 in DNA: TGTGCCAGCAGCTTAGCGAACGGGAATTACGAGCAGTACTTC.

The sample holds a few counts of this clonotype. A much larger clone differs from this one at a single base, so this may be a read error. J is TRBJ2-1 and V is TRBV5-4; perhaps D is TRBD1 or TRBD2 (5 bases each). Looked up from germline, CDR1 is SGHNT and CDR2 is YYREEE (reference sequence). This CDR3 is built from 16 residues. The CDR3 loop is CASSLDGPGAYNGQFF. The CDR3 nucleotides read TGTGCCAGCAGCTTGGACGGACCCGGGGCCTACAATGGGCAGTTCTTC.

Notes on this clonotype: A clone one base away is much larger, so this may be a read error. The chain couples TRBV12-3 or TRBV12-4 to TRBJ1-2; TRBD1 aligns across 7 bases. The CDR3 has 12 residues. CDR3 region: CAGSGTVGGYTF. DNA of the CDR3: TGTGCCGGCAGCGGGACAGTCGGCGGCTACACCTTC.